This T cell receptor beta chain was obtained from a study of blood T cell repertoires in COVID-19. Overall study context: Samples taken during acute and convalescent COVID-19 were collected in the United States, Italy and Spain. T cells, B-cell-depleted T cells, or PBMCs supplied cDNA or gDNA.

Method: immunoSEQ multiplex PCR; TCRdb's copy keeps in-frame clones and lacks some. This table has 85,000 to 110,000 clones, roughly nine tenths appearing once. The V and J ends lost 3 bases and 6 bases, in that order; junction bases with no gene match: 5. The CDR3 runs to 14 residues. In germline, CDR1 is WSHSY, CDR2 SAAADI. The specimen sequenced was peripheral blood. The TCR was taken from a human donor in a cohort sampled during active COVID-19. The chain is built from TRBV10-2 and TRBJ2-1; 7 nucleotides agree with TRBD1. The CDR3 DNA reads as TGCGCCAGCAGTGAAAGAGGGGACAGCAATGAGCAGTTCTTC. Translation gives CASSERGDSNEQFF.